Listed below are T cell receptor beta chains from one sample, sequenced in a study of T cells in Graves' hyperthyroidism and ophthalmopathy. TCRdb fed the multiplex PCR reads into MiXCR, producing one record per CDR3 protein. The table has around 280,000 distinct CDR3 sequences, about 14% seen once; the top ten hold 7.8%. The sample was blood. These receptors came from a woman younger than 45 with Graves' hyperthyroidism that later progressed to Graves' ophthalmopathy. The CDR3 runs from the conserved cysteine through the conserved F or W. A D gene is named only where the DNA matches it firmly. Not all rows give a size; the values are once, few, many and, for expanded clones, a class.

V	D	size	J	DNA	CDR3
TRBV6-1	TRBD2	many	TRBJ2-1	TGTGCCAGCACCCCACTAGCGGGAGGGCTGGAGCAGTTCTTC	CASTPLAGGLEQFF
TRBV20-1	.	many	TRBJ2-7	TGCAGTGCTAGCGTCGTCGGCAGGTCCTACGAGCAGTACTTC	CSASVVGRSYEQYF
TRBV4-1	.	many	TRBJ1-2	TGCGCCAGCAGCCAAGACGGGTCCGGTGGCTACACCTTC	CASSQDGSGGYTF
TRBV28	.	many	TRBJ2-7	TGTGCCAGCAGTGGGCGGGACGCCGTGGTTGAGCAGTACTTC	CASSGRDAVVEQYF
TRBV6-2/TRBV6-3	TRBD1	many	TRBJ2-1	TGTGCCAGCAGTTCCGGGACAGGGGTCTCGGATGAGCAGTTCTTC	CASSSGTGVSDEQFF
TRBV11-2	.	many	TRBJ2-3	TGTGCCAGCAGCTTAGTCCCTTCGGAGAGCCATTTCACAGATACGCAGTATTTT	CASSLVPSESHFTDTQYF
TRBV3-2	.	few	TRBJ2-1	TGTGCCAGCAGCCCCGGACTAGCGGGAGATTACCACGAGCAGTTCTTC	CASSPGLAGDYHEQFF
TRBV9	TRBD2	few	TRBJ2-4	TGTGCCAGCAGCGTTGGACTAGCGGGAGTCGGGGGGCGGAACATTCAGTACTTC	CASSVGLAGVGGRNIQYF
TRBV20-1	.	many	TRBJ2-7	TGCAGTGCTAGAGCCCCGTTCACCGAGAGCTCCTACGAGCAGTACTTC	CSARAPFTESSYEQYF
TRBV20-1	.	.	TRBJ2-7	TGCAGCGCGACCCCCGGTGCCGAGCAGTACTTC	CSATPGAEQYF
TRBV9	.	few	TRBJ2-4	TGTGCCAGCAGCGTAGCAGACGGACTAGCCAAAAACATTCAGTACTTC	CASSVADGLAKNIQYF
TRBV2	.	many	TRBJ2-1	TGTGCCATCTTCCCCGGGGATAGCTCCTACAATGAGCAGTTCTTC	CAIFPGDSSYNEQFF
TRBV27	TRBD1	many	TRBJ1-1	TGTGCCAGCAGTGCCACTGGGACAGGGACTGAAGCTTTCTTT	CASSATGTGTEAFF
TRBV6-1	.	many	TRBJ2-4	TGTGCCAGCAGTGAAGGGGTAGCCAAAAACATTCAGTACTTC	CASSEGVAKNIQYF
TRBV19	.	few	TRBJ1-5	TGTGCCAGTAGTATCACTGGCAGTTACAATCAGCCCCAGCATTTT	CASSITGSYNQPQHF
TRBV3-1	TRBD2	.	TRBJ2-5	TGTGCCAGCAGCCAGGGACTAGCGCAGGGGACCCAGTACTTC	CASSQGLAQGTQYF
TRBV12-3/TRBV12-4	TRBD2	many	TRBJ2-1	TGTGCCAGCAGTTTCAGCGGGAGATCTGATGAGCAGTTCTTC	CASSFSGRSDEQFF
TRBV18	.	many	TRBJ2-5	TGTGCCAGCTCACCGGGACTTGGGGCGCTTCAAGAGACCCAGTACTTC	CASSPGLGALQETQYF
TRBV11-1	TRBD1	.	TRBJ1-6	TGTGCCAGCAGTTCTCCCGGGACAGGGGGCAGGACACCCCTCCACTTT	CASSSPGTGGRTPLHF
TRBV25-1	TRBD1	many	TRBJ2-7	TGTGCCAGCAGTGACGACAGGGTTCTCTACGAGCAGTACTTC	CASSDDRVLYEQYF
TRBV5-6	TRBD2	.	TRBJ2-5	TGTGCCAGCAGCCCTCGGGAGGAAGAGACCCAGTACTTC	CASSPREEETQYF
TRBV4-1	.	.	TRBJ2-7	TGCGCCAGCAGACAAGATCATCGAGGGAAAGGCTACGAGCAGTACTTC	CASRQDHRGKGYEQYF
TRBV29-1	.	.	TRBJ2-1	TGCAGCGTTGAAGATTTAGAGTGGCGGTTCAATGAGCAGTTCTTC	CSVEDLEWRFNEQFF
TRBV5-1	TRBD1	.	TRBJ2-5	TGCGCCAGCAGAGCAATACCGGGACAGGGGGCCGAGACCCAGTACTTC	CASRAIPGQGAETQYF
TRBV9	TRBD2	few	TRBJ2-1	TGTGCCAGCAGCGTGTCCCGGGAGGCCCGACTCGGTGAGCAGTTCTTC	CASSVSREARLGEQFF
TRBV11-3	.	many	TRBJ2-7	TGTGCCAGCAGCTTAGAGAGCGGGTGGGAGCAGTACTTC	CASSLESGWEQYF
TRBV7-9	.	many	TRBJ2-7	TGTGCCAGCAGCTCACCCGAGAGTCCCTACGAGCAGTACTTC	CASSSPESPYEQYF
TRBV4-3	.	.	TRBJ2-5	TGCGCCAGCAGCCAAGACCGGGGGAGCGGAGAGACCCAGTACTTC	CASSQDRGSGETQYF
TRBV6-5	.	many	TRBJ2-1	TGTGCCAGCAGTTACTCGCGCGAGGCCGATGAGCAGTTCTTC	CASSYSREADEQFF
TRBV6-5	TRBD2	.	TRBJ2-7	TGTACCGGACTAGCGGGACATGAGCAGTACTTC	CTGLAGHEQYF
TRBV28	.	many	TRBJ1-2	TGTGCCACTACAACAGGAGGCTACACCTTC	CATTTGGYTF
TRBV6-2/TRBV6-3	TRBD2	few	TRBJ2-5	TGTGCCAGCAGGGCCGGACTAGCGGGAGTTGAGACCCAGTACTTC	CASRAGLAGVETQYF
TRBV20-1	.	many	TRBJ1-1	TGCAGTGCTAGTTCCCAGGCCCCCACCGAACTGAACACTGAAGCTTTCTTT	CSASSQAPTELNTEAFF
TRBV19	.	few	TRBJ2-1	TGTGCCAGTAGTGCCGGGACCGAGGTCGATGAGCAGTTCTTC	CASSAGTEVDEQFF
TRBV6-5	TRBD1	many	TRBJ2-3	TGTGCCAGCAGTTATCGCCCGGGACAGGGGCGCACAGATACGCAGTATTTT	CASSYRPGQGRTDTQYF
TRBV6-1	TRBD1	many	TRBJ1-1	TGTGCCAGCGAGGACAGGGGATTGGGCACTGAAGCTTTCTTT	CASEDRGLGTEAFF
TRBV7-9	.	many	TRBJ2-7	TGTGCCAGCAGCCCCGGAGGGGCCCCCTACGAGCAGTACTTC	CASSPGGAPYEQYF
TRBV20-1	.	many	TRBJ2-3	TGCAGTGCTAGACGTGATACGCAGTATTTT	CSARRDTQYF
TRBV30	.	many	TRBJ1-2	TGTGCCTGGAGTGTTCGTGATAGGCAGGGAAGTGGCTACACCTTC	CAWSVRDRQGSGYTF
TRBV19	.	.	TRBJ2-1	TGTCCCAGTAGTTTCCCTCCAAGTAGCGGTCCGGACAATGAGCAGTTCTTC	CPSSFPPSSGPDNEQFF
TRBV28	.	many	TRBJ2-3	TGTGCCAGCAGTTTGAGACTAGGCCCAGATACGCAGTATTTT	CASSLRLGPDTQYF
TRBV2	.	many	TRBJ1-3	TGTGCCAGCAGTGATCAGGGATTCTTCTCTGGAAACACCATATATTTT	CASSDQGFFSGNTIYF
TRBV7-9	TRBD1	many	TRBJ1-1	TGTGCCAGCAGCTTCGGGACAGGGGGCTCGACTGAAGCTTTCTTT	CASSFGTGGSTEAFF
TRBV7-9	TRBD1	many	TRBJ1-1	TGTGCCAGCAGCATTCCAGGGGGCTCTGAAGCTTTCTTT	CASSIPGGSEAFF
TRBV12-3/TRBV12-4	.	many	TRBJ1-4	TGTGCCAGCAGACTGGGAGAGTTCGCCTTTAATGAAAAACTGTTTTTT	CASRLGEFAFNEKLFF
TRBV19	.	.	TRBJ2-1	TGTGCCAGTAGTATAGGTATGGGGAGCTCCTACAATGAGCAGTTCTTC	CASSIGMGSSYNEQFF
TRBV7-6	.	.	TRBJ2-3	TGTGCCAGCAGCTTAGAACTCACAGATACGCAGTATTTT	CASSLELTDTQYF
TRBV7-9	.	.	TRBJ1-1	TGTGCCAGCAGCAAAGGGGAAACTGAAGCTTTCTTT	CASSKGETEAFF
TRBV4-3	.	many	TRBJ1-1	TGCGCCAGCAGCCAAGATTTAGGAAACGGTGAAGCTTTCTTT	CASSQDLGNGEAFF